This T cell receptor beta chain was sequenced for a study of shared clonotypes between healthy human individuals. This clone has a single count. Only CD45RO-negative cells positively selected for CCR7 counted as naive CD8 cells, so terminally differentiated effector memory CD45RA+ cells were excluded. TCRdb's copy holds only in-frame clones and misses some; the assay was immunoSEQ multiplex PCR. Of about 2.1 million clones listed, 93% were seen once; the top ten hold about 1.6%. V shed 5 bases and J 2 bases; nucleotides not matched to a gene: 8. The CDR3 runs to 17 residues. In germline, CDR1 is SNHLY, CDR2 FYNNEI.

Sequences were obtained from naive CD8+ T cells from PBMCs. This receptor was identified in a man aged 18 to 29 in good health. Some clones in this sample may be carry-over from other donors' samples. This chain joins TRBV2 and TRBJ2-2; 10 positions match TRBD2. The CDR3 sequence: CASSPPGLAANTGELFF. The DNA for the CDR3 is TGTGCCAGCAGTCCCCCTGGACTAGCGGCTAACACCGGGGAGCTGTTTTTT.